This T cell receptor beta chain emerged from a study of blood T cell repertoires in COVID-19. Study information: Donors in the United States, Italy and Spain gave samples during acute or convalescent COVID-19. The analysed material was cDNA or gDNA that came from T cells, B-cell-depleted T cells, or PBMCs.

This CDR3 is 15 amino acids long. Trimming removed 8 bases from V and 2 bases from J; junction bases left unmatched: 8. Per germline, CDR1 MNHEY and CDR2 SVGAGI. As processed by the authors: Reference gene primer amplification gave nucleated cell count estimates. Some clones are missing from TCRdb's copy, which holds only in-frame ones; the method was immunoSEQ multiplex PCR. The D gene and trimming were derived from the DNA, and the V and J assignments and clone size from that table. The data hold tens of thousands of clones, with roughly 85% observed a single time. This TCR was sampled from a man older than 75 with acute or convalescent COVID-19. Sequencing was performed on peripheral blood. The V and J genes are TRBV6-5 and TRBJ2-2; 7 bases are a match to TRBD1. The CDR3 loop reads CASALGTANTGELFF. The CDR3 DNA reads TGTGCCAGCGCCCTCGGGACAGCCAACACCGGGGAGCTGTTTTTT.